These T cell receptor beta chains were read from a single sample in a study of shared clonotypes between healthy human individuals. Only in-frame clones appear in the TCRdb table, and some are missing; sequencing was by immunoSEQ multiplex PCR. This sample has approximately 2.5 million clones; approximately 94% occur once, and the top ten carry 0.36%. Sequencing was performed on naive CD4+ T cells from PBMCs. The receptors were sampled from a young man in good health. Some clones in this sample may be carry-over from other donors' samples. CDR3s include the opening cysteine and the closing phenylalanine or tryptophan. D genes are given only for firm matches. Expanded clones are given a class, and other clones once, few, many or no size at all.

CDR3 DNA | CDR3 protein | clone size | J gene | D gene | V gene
TGTGCCAGCGAGACGGTGAACACTGAAGCTTTCTTT | CASETVNTEAFF | NA | TRBJ1-1 | NA | TRBV28
TGTGCCAGCAGCTTGTTCGGCGGGAGAGCCTACAATGAGCAGTTCTTC | CASSLFGGRAYNEQFF | NA | TRBJ2-1 | TRBD2 | TRBV5-6
TGTGCCAGTAGTGGCGTCAGAGGCCGATACAATGAGCAGTTCTTC | CASSGVRGRYNEQFF | NA | TRBJ2-1 | NA | TRBV19
TGTGCCAGCAGCCAAGAGAGGGCTGAGGCAGGCTATCAGCCCCAGCATTTT | CASSQERAEAGYQPQHF | NA | TRBJ1-5 | NA | TRBV4-2
TGTGCCAGTAGTAGCCCCGGCCTAGCGGGACTCAATGAGCAGTTCTTC | CASSSPGLAGLNEQFF | NA | TRBJ2-1 | TRBD2 | TRBV19
TGTGCCAGCAGCTTAGGGGCCGGCAGGGGCGACATTCAGTACTTC | CASSLGAGRGDIQYF | NA | TRBJ2-4 | NA | TRBV7-2
TGTGCCAGCAGTCCCATCGGGGATGGCTACACCTTC | CASSPIGDGYTF | NA | TRBJ1-2 | NA | TRBV28
TGTGCCTGGTTGGGGTCGTTTTTATTGAACACTGAAGCTTTCTTT | CAWLGSFLLNTEAFF | few | TRBJ1-1 | NA | TRBV30
TGCGCCAGCAGCTGGGGACTAGCGAACACCGGGGAGCTGTTTTTT | CASSWGLANTGELFF | NA | TRBJ2-2 | TRBD2 | TRBV5-1
TGTGCCAGCAGTTCGAATCTTCTGGGGGGCAACACTGAAGCTTTCTTT | CASSSNLLGGNTEAFF | NA | TRBJ1-1 | NA | TRBV28
TGCGCCAGCAGCCAAGATCGGGGGACAAGCAATCAGCCCCAGCATTTT | CASSQDRGTSNQPQHF | NA | TRBJ1-5 | NA | TRBV4-1
TGCGCCAGCAGCCCCACGGGGAGGAGGGGCGCCGGGGAGCTGTTTTTT | CASSPTGRRGAGELFF | NA | TRBJ2-2 | NA | TRBV5-1
TGCGCCAGCAGCCAACCACGTACGGGATATGGCTACACCTTC | CASSQPRTGYGYTF | NA | TRBJ1-2 | NA | TRBV4-1
TGTGCCTGGAGTACCTTATCCGCAATAAGCTCCTACAATGAGCAGTTCTTC | CAWSTLSAISSYNEQFF | NA | TRBJ2-1 | NA | TRBV30
TGCAGCACCGGGTCCCATGAGCAGTTCTTC | CSTGSHEQFF | NA | TRBJ2-1 | NA | TRBV29-1
TGTGCCATCAGACCTAGCGGGGACTGGGTGGATACGCAGTATTTT | CAIRPSGDWVDTQYF | NA | TRBJ2-3 | TRBD2 | TRBV10-3
TGTGCCAGCAGACGGGACGGTCGAGAACTGTTTTTT | CASRRDGRELFF | NA | TRBJ1-4 | NA | TRBV7-2
TGTGCCAGCAGTGGTCTCTTGACAGAAATGAACACTGAAGCTTTCTTT | CASSGLLTEMNTEAFF | NA | TRBJ1-1 | NA | TRBV25-1
TGTGCCAGCAGTTACCAGGTCGGCGCCAATAATGAGCAGTTCTTC | CASSYQVGANNEQFF | NA | TRBJ2-1 | NA | TRBV6-5
TGCGCCAGCAGCCAAGATGTCTTTCAGCCCCAGCATTTT | CASSQDVFQPQHF | NA | TRBJ1-5 | NA | TRBV4-1
TGTGCCAGCAGAGAACGGAGGTCAGGCTACACCTTC | CASRERRSGYTF | NA | TRBJ1-2 | NA | TRBV5-8
TGTGCCAGCGCGTCGGGGCCCGAAGCTTTCTTT | CASASGPEAFF | NA | TRBJ1-1 | NA | TRBV7-2
TGTGCCAGCAGCACCTACAGGGGTGGAAGAACGGACTATGGCTACACCTTC | CASSTYRGGRTDYGYTF | NA | TRBJ1-2 | TRBD1 | TRBV11-2
TGTGCCAGCAGTTTAGACAGCAACTCCTACGAGCAGTACTTC | CASSLDSNSYEQYF | NA | TRBJ2-7 | NA | TRBV28
TGTGCCAGCAGCCCCACGGTTCGGGACACTGAAGCTTTCTTT | CASSPTVRDTEAFF | NA | TRBJ1-1 | NA | TRBV11-1
TGTGCCAGCTCACCTCAGACAGGCCTGGGGGACACTGAAGCTTTCTTT | CASSPQTGLGDTEAFF | NA | TRBJ1-1 | NA | TRBV18
TGCGCCTGCGCGATAGGGGGGGATCAAGAGACCCAGTACTTC | CACAIGGDQETQYF | NA | TRBJ2-5 | NA | TRBV5-1
TGCGCCAGCAGACTGGGACTAGCGGGAGTCGGCCAAGAGACCCAGTACTTC | CASRLGLAGVGQETQYF | NA | TRBJ2-5 | TRBD2 | TRBV5-1
TGTGCCAGCAGTCAAGACAGGGTCGGCTATGGCTACACCTTC | CASSQDRVGYGYTF | NA | TRBJ1-2 | TRBD1 | TRBV6-1
TGTGCCAGCAGCGTGAACTACAATGAGCAGTTCTTC | CASSVNYNEQFF | NA | TRBJ2-1 | NA | TRBV5-8
TGTGCCACCAGAGTCGGGACAGGGGGCTCCGGGGCCAACGTCCTGACTTTC | CATRVGTGGSGANVLTF | NA | TRBJ2-6 | TRBD1 | TRBV15
TGTGCCAGCAGCCCAAGTCCCGGGACAGGGGGCTCCACAGATACGCAGTATTTT | CASSPSPGTGGSTDTQYF | NA | TRBJ2-3 | TRBD1 | TRBV5-4